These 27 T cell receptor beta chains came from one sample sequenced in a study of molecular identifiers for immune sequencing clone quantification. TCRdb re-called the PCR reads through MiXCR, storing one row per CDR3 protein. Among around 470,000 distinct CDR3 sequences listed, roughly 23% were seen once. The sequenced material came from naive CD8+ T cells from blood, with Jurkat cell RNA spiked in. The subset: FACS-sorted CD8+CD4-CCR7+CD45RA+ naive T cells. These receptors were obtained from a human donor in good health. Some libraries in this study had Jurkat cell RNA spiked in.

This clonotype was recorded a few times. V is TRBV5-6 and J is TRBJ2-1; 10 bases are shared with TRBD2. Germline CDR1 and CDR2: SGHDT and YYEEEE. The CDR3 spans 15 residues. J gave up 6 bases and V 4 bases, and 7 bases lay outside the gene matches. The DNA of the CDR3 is TGTGCCAGCAGCGGGAGCGGGGGGGCGTCCAATGAGCAGTTCTTC. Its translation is CASSGSGGASNEQFF.

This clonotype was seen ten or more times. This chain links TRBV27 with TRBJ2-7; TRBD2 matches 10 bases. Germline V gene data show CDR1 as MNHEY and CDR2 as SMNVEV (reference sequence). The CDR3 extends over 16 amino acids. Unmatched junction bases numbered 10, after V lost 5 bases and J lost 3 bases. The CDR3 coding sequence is TGTGCCAGCAGTCCTCGAGCGGGAGGGGCCTACTACGAGCAGTACTTC. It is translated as CASSPRAGGAYYEQYF.

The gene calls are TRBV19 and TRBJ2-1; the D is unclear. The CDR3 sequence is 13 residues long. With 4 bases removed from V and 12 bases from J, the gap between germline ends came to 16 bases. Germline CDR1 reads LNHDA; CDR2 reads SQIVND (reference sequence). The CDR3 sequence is CASSTAATPRQFF. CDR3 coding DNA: TGTGCCAGTAGTACCGCGGCGACGCCTAGGCAGTTCTTC. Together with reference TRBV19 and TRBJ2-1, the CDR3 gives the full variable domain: DGGITQSPKYLFRKEGQNVTLSCEQNLNHDAMYWYRQDPGQGLRLIYYSQIVNDFQKGDIAEGYSVSREKKESFPLTVTSAQKNPTAFYLCASSTAATPRQFFGPGTRLTVL.

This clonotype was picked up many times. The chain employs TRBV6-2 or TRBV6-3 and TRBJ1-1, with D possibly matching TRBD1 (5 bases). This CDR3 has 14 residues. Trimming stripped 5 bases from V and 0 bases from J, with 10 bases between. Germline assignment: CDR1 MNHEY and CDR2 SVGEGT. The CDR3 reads CASSPGLLNTEAFF. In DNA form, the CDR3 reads TGTGCCAGCAGTCCGGGACTTCTGAACACTGAAGCTTTCTTT.

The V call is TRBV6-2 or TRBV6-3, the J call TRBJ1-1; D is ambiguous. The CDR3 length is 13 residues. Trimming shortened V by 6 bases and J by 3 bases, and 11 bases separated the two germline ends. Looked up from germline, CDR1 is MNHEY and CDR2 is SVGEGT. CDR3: CASSHHHYTEAFF. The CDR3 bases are TGTGCCAGCAGCCACCACCACTACACTGAAGCTTTCTTT.

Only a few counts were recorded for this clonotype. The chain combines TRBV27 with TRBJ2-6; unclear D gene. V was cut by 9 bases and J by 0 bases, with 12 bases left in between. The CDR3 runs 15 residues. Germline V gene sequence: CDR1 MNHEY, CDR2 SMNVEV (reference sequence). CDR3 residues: CASWAPLSGANVLTF. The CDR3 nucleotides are TGTGCCAGTTGGGCCCCGCTCTCTGGGGCCAACGTCCTGACTTTC.

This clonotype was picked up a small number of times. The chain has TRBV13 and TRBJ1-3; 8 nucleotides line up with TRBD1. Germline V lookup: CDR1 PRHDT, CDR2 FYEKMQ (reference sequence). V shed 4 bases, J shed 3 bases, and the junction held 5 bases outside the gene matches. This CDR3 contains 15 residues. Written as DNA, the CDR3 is TGTGCCAGCAGCTCGACAGGGGAAGGTGGAAACACCATATATTTT. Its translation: CASSSTGEGGNTIYF.

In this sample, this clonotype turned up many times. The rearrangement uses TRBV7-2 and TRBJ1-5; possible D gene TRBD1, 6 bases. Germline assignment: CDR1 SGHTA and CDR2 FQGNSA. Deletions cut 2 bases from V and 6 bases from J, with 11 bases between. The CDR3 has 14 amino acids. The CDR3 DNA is TGTGCCAGCAGCTTATCTCCGGGGGCTCAGCCCCAGCATTTT. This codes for CASSLSPGAQPQHF. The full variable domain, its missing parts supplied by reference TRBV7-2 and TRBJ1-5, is GAGVSQSPSNKVTEKGKDVELRCDPISGHTALYWYRQSLGQGLEFLIYFQGNSAPDKSGLPSDRFSAERTGGSVSTLTIQRTQQEDSAVYLCASSLSPGAQPQHFGDGTRLSIL.

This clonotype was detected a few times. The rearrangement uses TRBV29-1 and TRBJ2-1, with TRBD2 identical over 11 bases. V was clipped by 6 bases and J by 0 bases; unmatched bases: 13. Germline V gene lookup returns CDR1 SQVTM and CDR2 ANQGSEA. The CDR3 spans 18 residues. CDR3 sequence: CSVDPGLAATSSYNEQFF. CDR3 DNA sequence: TGCAGCGTAGACCCGGGACTAGCGGCAACCAGCTCCTACAATGAGCAGTTCTTC.

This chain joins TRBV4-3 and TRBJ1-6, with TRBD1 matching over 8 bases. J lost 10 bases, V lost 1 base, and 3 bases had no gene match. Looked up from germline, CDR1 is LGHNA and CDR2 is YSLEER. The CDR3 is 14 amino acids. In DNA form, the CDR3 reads TGCGCCAGCAGCCAAGGCAGGGGGCGGTCACCCCTCCACTTT. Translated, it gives CASSQGRGRSPLHF.

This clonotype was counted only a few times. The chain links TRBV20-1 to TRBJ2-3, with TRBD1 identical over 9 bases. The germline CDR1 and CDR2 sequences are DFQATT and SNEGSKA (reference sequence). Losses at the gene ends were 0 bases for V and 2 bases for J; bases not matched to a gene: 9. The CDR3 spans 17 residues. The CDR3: CSARDPDRGWITDTQYF. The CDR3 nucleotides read TGCAGTGCTAGAGACCCAGACAGGGGGTGGATCACAGATACGCAGTATTTT.

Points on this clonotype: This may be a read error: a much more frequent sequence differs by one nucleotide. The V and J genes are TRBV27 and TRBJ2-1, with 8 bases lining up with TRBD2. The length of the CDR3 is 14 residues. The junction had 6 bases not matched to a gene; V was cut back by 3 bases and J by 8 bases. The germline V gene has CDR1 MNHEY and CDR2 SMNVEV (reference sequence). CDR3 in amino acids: CASSFRAGVDEQFF. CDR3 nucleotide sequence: TGTGCCAGCAGTTTTCGAGCGGGAGTCGATGAGCAGTTCTTC.

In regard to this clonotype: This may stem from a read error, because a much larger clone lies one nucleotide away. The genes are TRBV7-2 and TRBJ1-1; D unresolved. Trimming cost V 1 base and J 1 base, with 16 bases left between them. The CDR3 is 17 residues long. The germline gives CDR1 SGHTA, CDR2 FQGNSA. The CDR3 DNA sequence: TGTGCCAGCAGCTTAGATTCTGCAGGCTTAGAGAACACTGAAGCTTTCTTT. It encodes CASSLDSAGLENTEAFF.

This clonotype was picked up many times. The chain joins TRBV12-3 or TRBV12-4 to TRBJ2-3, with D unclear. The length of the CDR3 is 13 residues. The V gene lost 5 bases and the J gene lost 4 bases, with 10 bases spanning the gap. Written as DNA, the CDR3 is TGTGCCAGCAGTAGTTTAGGGCCAGATACGCAGTATTTT. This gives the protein CASSSLGPDTQYF.

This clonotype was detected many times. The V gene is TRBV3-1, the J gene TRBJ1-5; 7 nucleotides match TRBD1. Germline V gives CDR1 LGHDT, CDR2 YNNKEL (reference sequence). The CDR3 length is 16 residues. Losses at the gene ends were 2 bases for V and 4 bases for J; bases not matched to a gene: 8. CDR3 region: CASSQIFYRGNQPQHF. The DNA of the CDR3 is TGTGCCAGCAGCCAAATTTTTTACAGGGGTAATCAGCCCCAGCATTTT.

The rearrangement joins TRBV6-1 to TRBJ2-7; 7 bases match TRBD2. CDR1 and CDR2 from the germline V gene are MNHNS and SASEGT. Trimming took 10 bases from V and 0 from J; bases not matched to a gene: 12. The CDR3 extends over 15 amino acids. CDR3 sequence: CATKKRGVLSYEQYF. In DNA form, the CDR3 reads TGTGCCACCAAAAAACGGGGGGTGCTCTCCTACGAGCAGTACTTC.

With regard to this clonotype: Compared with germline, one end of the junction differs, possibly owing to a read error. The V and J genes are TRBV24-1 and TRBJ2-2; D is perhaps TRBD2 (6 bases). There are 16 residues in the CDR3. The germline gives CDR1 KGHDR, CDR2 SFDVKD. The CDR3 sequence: CATSDLTTVGTGGLFF. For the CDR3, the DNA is TGTGCCACCAGTGACTTAACTACGGTGGGAACCGGGGGGCTGTTTTTT.

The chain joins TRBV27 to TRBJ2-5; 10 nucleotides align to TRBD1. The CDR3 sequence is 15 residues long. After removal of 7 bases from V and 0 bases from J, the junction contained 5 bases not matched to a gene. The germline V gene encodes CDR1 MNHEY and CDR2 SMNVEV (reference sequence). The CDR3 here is CASNDRGPNQETQYF. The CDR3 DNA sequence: TGTGCCAGCAATGACAGGGGGCCTAACCAAGAGACCCAGTACTTC.

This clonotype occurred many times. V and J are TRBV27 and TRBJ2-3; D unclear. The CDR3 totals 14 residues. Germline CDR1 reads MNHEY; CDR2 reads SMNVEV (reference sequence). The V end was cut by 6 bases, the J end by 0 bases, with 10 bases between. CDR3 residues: CASRSGTSTDTQYF. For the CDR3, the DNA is TGTGCCAGCAGATCCGGTACTAGCACAGATACGCAGTATTTT.

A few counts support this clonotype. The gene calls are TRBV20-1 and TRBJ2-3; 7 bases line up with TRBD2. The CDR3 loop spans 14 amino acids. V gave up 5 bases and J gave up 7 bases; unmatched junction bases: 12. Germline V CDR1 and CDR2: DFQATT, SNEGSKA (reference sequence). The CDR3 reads CSAPLVREWYTQYF. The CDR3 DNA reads TGCAGTGCTCCTTTGGTGCGGGAGTGGTATACGCAGTATTTT.

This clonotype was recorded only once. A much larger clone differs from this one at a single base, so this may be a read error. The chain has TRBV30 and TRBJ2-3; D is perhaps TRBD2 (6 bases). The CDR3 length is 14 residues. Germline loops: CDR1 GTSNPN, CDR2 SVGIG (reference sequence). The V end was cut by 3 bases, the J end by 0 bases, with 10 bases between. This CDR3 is CAWSQLASTDTQYF. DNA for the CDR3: TGTGCCTGGAGCCAACTAGCAAGCACAGATACGCAGTATTTT.

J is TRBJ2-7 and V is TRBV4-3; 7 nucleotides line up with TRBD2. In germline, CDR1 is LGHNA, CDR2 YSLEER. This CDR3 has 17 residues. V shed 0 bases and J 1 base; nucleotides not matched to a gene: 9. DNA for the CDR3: TGCGCCAGCAGCCAAGATGCCCGACTAGCAGGATCCTACGAGCAGTACTTC. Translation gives CASSQDARLAGSYEQYF.

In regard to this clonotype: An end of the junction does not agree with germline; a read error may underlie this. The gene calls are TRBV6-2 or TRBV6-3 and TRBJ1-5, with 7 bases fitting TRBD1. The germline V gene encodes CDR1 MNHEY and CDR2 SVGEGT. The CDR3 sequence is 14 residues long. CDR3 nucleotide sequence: TGTGCCAGCAGTCAAGACAGGGAGCTACAGCCCCAGCATTTC. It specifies CASSQDRELQPQHF.

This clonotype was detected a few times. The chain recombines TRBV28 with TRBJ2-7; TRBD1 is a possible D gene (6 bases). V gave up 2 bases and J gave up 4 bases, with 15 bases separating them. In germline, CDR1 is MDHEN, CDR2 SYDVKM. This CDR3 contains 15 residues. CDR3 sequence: CASSLTQGSFYEQYF. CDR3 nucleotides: TGTGCCAGCAGTTTAACGCAGGGGAGTTTTTACGAGCAGTACTTC.

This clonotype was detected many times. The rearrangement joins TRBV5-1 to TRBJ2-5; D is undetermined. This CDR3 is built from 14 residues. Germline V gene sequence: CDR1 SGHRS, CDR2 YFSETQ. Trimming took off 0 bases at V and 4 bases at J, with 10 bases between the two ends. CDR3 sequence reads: CASSLGVALETQYF. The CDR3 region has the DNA TGCGCCAGCAGCTTGGGAGTCGCCCTAGAGACCCAGTACTTC.

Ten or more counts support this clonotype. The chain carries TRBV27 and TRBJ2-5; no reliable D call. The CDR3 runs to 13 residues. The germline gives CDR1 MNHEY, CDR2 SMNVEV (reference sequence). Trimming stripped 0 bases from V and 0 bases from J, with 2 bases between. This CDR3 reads CASSLSYQETQYF. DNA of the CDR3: TGTGCCAGCAGTTTATCGTACCAAGAGACCCAGTACTTC.

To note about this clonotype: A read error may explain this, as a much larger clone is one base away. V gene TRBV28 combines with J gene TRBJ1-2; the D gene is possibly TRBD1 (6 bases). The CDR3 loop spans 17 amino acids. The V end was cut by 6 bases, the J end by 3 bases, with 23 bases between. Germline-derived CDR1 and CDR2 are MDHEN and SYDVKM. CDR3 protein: CASSFEEGGLSYYGYTF. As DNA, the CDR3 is TGTGCCAGCAGCTTCGAAGAGGGGGGGCTGAGTTACTATGGCTACACCTTC.